This passage covers 19 T cell receptor beta chains from one sample sequenced in a study of blood T cell repertoires in COVID-19 (dated by TCRdb to the early 2020s). Library prep was done by the immunoSEQ multiplex PCR assay. TCRdb took this table from immuneACCESS and kept in-frame rearrangements with V and J called. Such tables lack part of the clones; where checked against another copy, unresolved V genes explain under half of the gap, and the rest is unexplained. Within this sample are tens of thousands of clones, with roughly 78% of them counted one time only. Of the sample, more than 1% falls within the top ten clones. Sequencing was done on a sample of peripheral blood. These TCRs come from a woman of 80 years or more with acute or convalescent COVID-19.

This chain links TRBV9 with TRBJ2-1; 11 bases are shared with TRBD2. There are 15 residues in the CDR3. Germline values: CDR1 SGDLS, CDR2 YYNGEE. Germline trimming cut 4 bases from V and 7 bases from J; bases unmatched to any gene: 7. CDR3 coding DNA: TGTGCCAGCAGCAGAAATAGCGGGGGGGCAAATGAGCAGTTCTTC. Amino acid sequence: CASSRNSGGANEQFF.

The chain couples TRBV6-6 to TRBJ1-1, with D perhaps TRBD1 (6 bases). The CDR3 contains 12 residues. Looked up from germline, CDR1 is MNHNY and CDR2 is SVGAGI (reference sequence). Trimming pared 2 bases from V and 8 bases from J, leaving 9 bases between. This CDR3 reads CASSYLGTEAFF. Here the CDR3 DNA reads TGTGCCAGCAGTTACCTTGGGACAGAAGCTTTCTTT.

V gene TRBV18 combines with J gene TRBJ1-1; D gene uncertain. Germline V gene lookup returns CDR1 KGHSH and CDR2 LQKENI. The V end was cut by 3 bases, the J end by 5 bases, with 10 bases between. The length of the CDR3 is 13 residues. The CDR3 loop is CASSPEGRTEAFF. CDR3 DNA: TGTGCCAGCTCACCTGAGGGTCGGACTGAAGCTTTCTTT.

The chain links TRBV10-3 to TRBJ2-2; TRBD1 matches 7 bases. The CDR3 has 16 amino acids. Germline V gene sequence: CDR1 ENHRY, CDR2 SYGVKD. V lost 4 bases, J lost 0 bases, and 5 bases stayed unmatched. The CDR3 sequence is CAISVSGTANTGELFF. In DNA form, the CDR3 reads TGTGCCATCAGTGTTTCCGGGACAGCGAACACCGGGGAGCTGTTTTTT.

The chain recombines TRBV10-3 with TRBJ2-7; 10 positions match TRBD2. Per germline, CDR1 ENHRY and CDR2 SYGVKD. V trimming: 7 bases; J trimming: 10 bases; junction bases outside the gene matches: 10. The CDR3 totals 13 residues. CDR3 loop: CAITGLAGDKQYF. Here the CDR3 DNA reads TGTGCCATCACGGGGCTAGCGGGGGATAAACAGTACTTC.

This chain joins TRBV7-3 and TRBJ1-2; 10 nucleotides align to TRBD1. In germline, CDR1 is SGHTA, CDR2 FQGTGA. This CDR3 has 16 residues. The V and J ends lost 5 bases and 3 bases, in that order; junction bases with no gene match: 9. The CDR3 coding sequence is TGTGCCAGCAGCCCGACCGGACAGGGGGTCGACTATGGCTACACCTTC. As protein: CASSPTGQGVDYGYTF.

This chain connects TRBV7-2 to TRBJ1-6; perhaps TRBD1 as D (6 bases). The CDR3 is 14 residues long. V lost 2 bases, J lost 8 bases, and 10 bases lay in between. Germline CDR1 SGHTA, CDR2 FQGNSA. The CDR3 reads CASSLQGRDSPLHF. The DNA of the CDR3 is TGTGCCAGCAGCTTACAGGGGAGGGATTCACCCCTCCACTTT.

V usage is TRBV7-2 and J usage is TRBJ2-3, with 9 bases aligning to TRBD1. The CDR3 covers 16 residues. Unmatched junction bases numbered 4, after V lost 1 base and J lost 2 bases. Germline lookup yields CDR1 SGHTA and CDR2 FQGNSA. The CDR3 DNA sequence: TGTGCCAGCAGCTTAGATGGGACAGGGATCACAGATACGCAGTATTTT. Translating it yields CASSLDGTGITDTQYF. The variable domain in full, completed from reference TRBV7-2 and TRBJ2-3, reads GAGVSQSPSNKVTEKGKDVELRCDPISGHTALYWYRQSLGQGLEFLIYFQGNSAPDKSGLPSDRFSAERTGGSVSTLTIQRTQQEDSAVYLCASSLDGTGITDTQYFGPGTRLTVL.

The CDR3 is CASSMRQGAFNEQFF. CDR3 DNA sequence: TGTGCCAGTAGTATGCGACAGGGGGCGTTCAATGAGCAGTTCTTC. The chain recombines TRBV19 with TRBJ2-1, with TRBD1 matching 10 bases. Looked up from germline, CDR1 is LNHDA and CDR2 is SQIVND (reference sequence). The length of the CDR3 is 15 residues. J lost 6 bases, V lost 3 bases, and 5 bases had no gene match.

The genes are TRBV3-1 (or the pseudogene TRBV3-2) and TRBJ1-3; D is unclear. Trimming took off 0 bases at V and 0 bases at J, with 9 bases between the two ends. This CDR3 is 16 amino acids long. Germline CDR1 LGHDT, CDR2 YNNKEL (reference sequence). CDR3 sequence (DNA): TGTGCCAGCAGCCAAGATCTACGATTCTCTGGAAACACCATATATTTT. Encoded protein: CASSQDLRFSGNTIYF.

V gene TRBV30 combines with J gene TRBJ2-3; TRBD2 matches 7 bases. Germline V gives CDR1 GTSNPN, CDR2 SVGIG (reference sequence). The CDR3 covers 15 residues. V was pared by 0 bases and J by 4 bases, with 7 bases of the junction left unmatched. The CDR3 DNA reads TGTGCCTGGAGTGTTGGGCGGGGGTCGGCAGATACGCAGTATTTT. As protein: CAWSVGRGSADTQYF. Full variable domain (missing parts from reference TRBV30 and TRBJ2-3): SQTIHQWPATLVQPVGSPLSLECTVEGTSNPNLYWYRQAAGRGLQLLFYSVGIGQISSEVPQNLSASRPQDRQFILSSKKLLLSDSGFYLCAWSVGRGSADTQYFGPGTRLTVL.

This sequence joins TRBV9 and TRBJ1-6; D perhaps matches TRBD1 (5 bases). Germline-derived CDR1 and CDR2 are SGDLS and YYNGEE. The length of the CDR3 is 12 residues. Trimming stripped 1 base from V and 12 bases from J, with 8 bases between. CDR3 region: CASSVPTGPLHF. The CDR3 bases are TGTGCCAGCAGCGTACCAACAGGACCCCTCCACTTT.

The chain employs TRBV28 and TRBJ1-2; D remains ambiguous. The CDR3 covers 14 residues. CDR1 is MDHEN and CDR2 is SYDVKM in the germline V gene. The V end lost 1 base, the J end lost 8 bases, and 14 bases lay between the germline ends. The CDR3 bases are TGTGCCAGCAGTTTATACAAAGAAGTTTCGGGCTACACCTTC. Translation gives CASSLYKEVSGYTF.

The V and J genes are TRBV18 and TRBJ2-3; 9 bases fit TRBD2. Germline V gene sequence: CDR1 KGHSH, CDR2 LQKENI. V lost 3 bases, J lost 5 bases, and 6 bases stayed unmatched. The CDR3 runs to 15 residues. CDR3 amino acids: CASSPSGLAGDTQYF. The DNA of the CDR3 is TGTGCCAGCTCACCCTCGGGACTAGCCGGAGATACGCAGTATTTT.

This chain uses TRBV19 with TRBJ2-5; perhaps TRBD2 as D (7 bases). V gave up 6 bases and J gave up 5 bases, with 19 bases separating them. CDR3 length equals 15 residues. Germline values: CDR1 LNHDA, CDR2 SQIVND (reference sequence). CDR3 sequence reads: CASRSTGASGETQYF. Written as DNA, the CDR3 is TGTGCCAGTAGATCGACGGGGGCTAGCGGTGAGACCCAGTACTTC.

The chain employs TRBV7-2 and TRBJ2-5; 11 nucleotides align to TRBD2. This CDR3 spans 15 amino acids. Germline trimming cut 5 bases from V and 4 bases from J; bases unmatched to any gene: 6. CDR1 and CDR2 (germline): SGHTA, FQGNSA. This CDR3 reads CASSRLAGGGETQYF. For the CDR3, the DNA is TGTGCCAGCAGCCGCCTAGCGGGGGGAGGAGAGACCCAGTACTTC.

This rearrangement joins TRBV7-9 to TRBJ1-2, with D unresolved. This CDR3 has 15 amino acids. The V gene lost 0 bases and the J gene lost 2 bases, with 10 bases spanning the gap. Germline V gives CDR1 SEHNR, CDR2 FQNEAQ (reference sequence). Here the CDR3 reads CASSLAFPRNYGYTF. The CDR3 bases are TGTGCCAGCAGCTTAGCATTTCCCAGGAACTATGGCTACACCTTC.

V usage is TRBV9 and J usage is TRBJ1-6; TRBD1 might be the D (5 bases). Deletions cut 2 bases from V and 8 bases from J, with 14 bases between. Per the germline V gene, CDR1 is SGDLS and CDR2 is YYNGEE. This CDR3 spans 15 amino acids. The CDR3 DNA follows: TGTGCCAGCAGCGTTAGTATGGGGCAGGATTCACCCCTCCACTTT. This gives the protein CASSVSMGQDSPLHF.

This clone was seen a handful of times. The chain carries TRBV7-2 and TRBJ1-5; 10 nucleotides match TRBD1. The CDR3 consists of 16 residues. The germline V gene has CDR1 SGHTA and CDR2 FQGNSA. J lost 2 bases, V lost 5 bases, and 6 bases had no gene match. The CDR3 DNA sequence: TGTGCCAGCAGCCCGGTGGGGACAGGGGGCAATCAGCCCCAGCATTTT. It specifies CASSPVGTGGNQPQHF.